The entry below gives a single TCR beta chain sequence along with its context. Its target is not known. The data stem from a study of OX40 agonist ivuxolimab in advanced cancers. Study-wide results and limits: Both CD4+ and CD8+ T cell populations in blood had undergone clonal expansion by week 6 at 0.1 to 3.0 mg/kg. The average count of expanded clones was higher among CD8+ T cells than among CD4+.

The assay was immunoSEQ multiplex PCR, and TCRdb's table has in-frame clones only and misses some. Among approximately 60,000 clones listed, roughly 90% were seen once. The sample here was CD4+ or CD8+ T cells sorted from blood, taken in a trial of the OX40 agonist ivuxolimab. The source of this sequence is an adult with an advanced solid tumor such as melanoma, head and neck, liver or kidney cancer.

The chain's CDR3 is CASSVAGTSGGSSYNEQFF. The CDR3 DNA sequence: TGTGCCAGCAGCGTAGCTGGGACTAGCGGGGGGAGCTCCTACAATGAGCAGTTCTTC. The gene calls are TRBV9 and TRBJ2-1; 15 bases match TRBD2. Germline V lookup: CDR1 SGDLS, CDR2 YYNGEE. The CDR3 runs 19 residues. The ends lost 0 bases at V and 0 bases at J; junction bases unmatched: 4.